This entry lists 4 T cell receptor beta chains sequenced from one sample in a study of T-cell reconstitution after alpha-beta-depleted transplantation in children (dated by TCRdb to about 2016). The method was PCR. TCRdb records Illumina HiSeq 2500 as the sequencer. Molecular barcoding was employed in the preparation of TCR libraries, with unique molecular identifiers being used to normalize TCRbeta repertoire quantification. In TCRdb, the public reads were trimmed at Q25 with fastp and aligned with MiXCR, with productive beta chains retained. Every distinct CDR3 protein forms one entry, paired with its most common genes and DNA. In this sample the table shows about 980,000 distinct CDR3 sequences, 25% to 35% of which occur a single time. The leading ten clones occupy over 25% of the sample. The sample's treatment or condition label, decoded: allogeneic hematopoietic cell transplantation with graft depleted of TCRalphabeta T cells and CD19 B cells.

The source material was PBMCs, mostly from graft donor cells, sampled 360 days after TCRalphabeta/CD19-depleted stem cell transplant. These receptors came from a boy younger than two who had a stem cell transplant for SCID, so the T cells may come from the graft donor.

J is TRBJ1-5 and V is TRBV6-1, with D unclear. The V end was cut by 5 bases, the J end by 1 base, with 30 bases between. Germline loops: CDR1 MNHNS, CDR2 SASEGT. The CDR3 spans 21 residues. DNA for the CDR3: TGTGCCAGCAGTCAAGTTGTCCGGATTACGAGTTGGGATGCCAGCAATCAGCCCCAGCATTTT. Protein product: CASSQVVRITSWDASNQPQHF.

The chain couples TRBV5-1 to TRBJ2-2; 7 positions agree with TRBD1. V was pared by 3 bases and J by 5 bases, with 4 bases of the junction left unmatched. CDR1 and CDR2 (germline): SGHRS, YFSETQ. The CDR3 is 14 residues long. The CDR3 sequence is CASSYTGETGELFF. Here the CDR3 DNA reads TGCGCCAGCAGCTACACAGGGGAAACCGGGGAGCTGTTTTTT.

This clonotype was observed a few times. The chain has TRBV20-1 and TRBJ2-7, with D uncertain. Trimming cost V 3 bases and J 2 bases, with 11 bases left between them. Germline V gives CDR1 DFQATT, CDR2 SNEGSKA (reference sequence). The CDR3 is 13 amino acids. The CDR3 sequence: CSASLTGTYEQYF. In DNA, the CDR3 is TGCAGTGCTAGCCTAACTGGGACCTACGAGCAGTACTTC.

The chain joins TRBV5-1 to TRBJ2-7, with 7 bases matching TRBD1. There are 15 residues in the CDR3. Germline assignment: CDR1 SGHRS and CDR2 YFSETQ. V lost 0 bases to trimming and J lost 2 bases; unmatched junction nucleotides: 5. CDR3: CASSLVPGQTYEQYF. As DNA, the CDR3 is TGCGCCAGCAGCTTGGTTCCGGGACAGACCTACGAGCAGTACTTC.